Below are 21 T cell receptor beta chains sequenced from a single sample in a study of T cells in Graves' hyperthyroidism and ophthalmopathy. Amplification yielded TCR beta CDR3 regions, with RNA transcripts as the source. First-round RT-PCR of the TCR CDR3 relied on the HTBI primer set. TCRdb used MiXCR to reprocess the multiplex PCR reads, holding one entry per CDR3 protein. The sample has about 350,000 distinct CDR3 sequences; around 18% are singletons. Specimen: blood. The receptors shown here come from a woman aged 40 to 55 with Graves' ophthalmopathy.

This clonotype was counted at least ten times. This rearrangement joins TRBV5-1 to TRBJ2-3; the D gene is possibly TRBD2 (5 bases). The CDR3 sequence is 16 residues long. V was pared by 3 bases and J by 4 bases, with 18 bases between. Germline assignment: CDR1 SGHRS and CDR2 YFSETQ. CDR3 nucleotide sequence: TGCGCCAGCAGCTCGGGCGGTGGGAGCGGTTCAGATACGCAGTATTTT. Residues: CASSSGGGSGSDTQYF.

This clonotype was recorded at least ten times. The chain couples TRBV27 to TRBJ1-6, with 9 nucleotides matching TRBD1. Germline CDR1 reads MNHEY; CDR2 reads SMNVEV (reference sequence). The CDR3 totals 19 residues. V shed 4 bases, J shed 0 bases, and the junction held 10 bases outside the gene matches. The CDR3 DNA follows: TGTGCCAGCAGTTCGGGGGACAGGGTAGGGTCCTCCTATAATTCACCCCTCCACTTT. Its protein is CASSSGDRVGSSYNSPLHF.

This clonotype was counted many times. CDR3 region: CASSYRDRKTSSNTGELFF. The CDR3 bases are TGTGCCAGCAGTTACCGGGACAGGAAAACCTCGTCGAACACCGGGGAGCTGTTTTTT. The V gene is TRBV6-2 or TRBV6-3, the J gene TRBJ2-2; 8 bases match TRBD1. After removal of 2 bases from V and 0 bases from J, the junction contained 11 bases not matched to a gene. Germline V CDR1 and CDR2: MNHEY, SVGEGT. CDR3 length equals 19 residues.

V usage is TRBV5-1 and J usage is TRBJ1-2; maybe TRBD1 (6 bases). This CDR3 comprises 17 residues. Deletions cut 4 bases from V and 6 bases from J, with 25 bases between. Germline loops: CDR1 SGHRS, CDR2 YFSETQ. The DNA of the CDR3 is TGCGCCAGCAGCAGAGACATTACCTCCGGGGGGCGGGATGGCTACACCTTC. Its protein is CASSRDITSGGRDGYTF.

This clonotype was seen repeatedly, ten times or more. V is TRBV9 and J is TRBJ2-5; TRBD2 might be the D (6 bases). Germline CDR1 is SGDLS and CDR2 is YYNGEE. Trimming cost V 0 bases and J 0 bases, with 9 bases left between them. The CDR3 has 15 residues. The CDR3 nucleotides are TGTGCCAGCAGCGTAGGTGGGAGGCACCAAGAGACCCAGTACTTC. Its translation is CASSVGGRHQETQYF.

Many counts were recorded for this clonotype. V usage is TRBV28 and J usage is TRBJ2-5; no clear D. V was cut by 5 bases and J by 5 bases, with 15 bases left in between. The CDR3 runs 14 residues. The V gene's germline CDR1 is MDHEN and CDR2 SYDVKM. The CDR3 DNA reads as TGTGCCAGCAGTCCCCAAACGGTCTTGGAGACCCAGTACTTC. Protein sequence: CASSPQTVLETQYF.

Turning to this clonotype: Being one base from a much bigger clone, this may be a read error. The chain employs TRBV11-2 and TRBJ2-5; D is ambiguous. This CDR3 has 16 amino acids. Germline assignment: CDR1 SGHAT and CDR2 FQNNGV. The CDR3 DNA is TGTGCCAGCAGCTTAGGTGTCAGGACGAATTCGGAGACCCAGCACTTC. This gives the protein CASSLGVRTNSETQHF.

This clonotype was seen repeatedly, ten times or more. V and J are TRBV6-1 and TRBJ1-1, with 7 nucleotides matching TRBD1. Looked up from germline, CDR1 is MNHNS and CDR2 is SASEGT. The CDR3 loop spans 16 amino acids. J gave up 0 bases and V 5 bases, and 9 bases lay outside the gene matches. The CDR3 sequence is CASSPLGGQMNTEAFF. In nucleotides, the CDR3 is TGTGCCAGCAGTCCACTTGGGGGACAGATGAACACTGAAGCTTTCTTT.

This clonotype has at least ten counts. V usage is TRBV24-1 and J usage is TRBJ1-5, with TRBD1 as a possible D gene (5 bases). Germline CDR1 and CDR2: KGHDR and SFDVKD. Trimming took off 7 bases at V and 0 bases at J, with 12 bases between the two ends. The CDR3 spans 15 residues. The CDR3 DNA is TGTGCCACCAGCAGGGAGGGAGATAGCAATCAGCCCCAGCATTTT. The encoded protein is CATSREGDSNQPQHF.

This clonotype was seen ten or more times. The V and J genes are TRBV7-2 and TRBJ2-7; D uncertain. V dropped 5 bases and J dropped 4 bases, with 12 bases sitting between them. This CDR3 region has 13 residues. The germline V gene encodes CDR1 SGHTA and CDR2 FQGNSA. The CDR3 loop reads CASSLGPLYEQYF. The CDR3 region has the DNA TGTGCCAGCAGCCTTGGGCCCCTATACGAGCAGTACTTC.

This clonotype appeared many times. One end of the junction does not line up with germline, which may come from a read error. This sequence joins TRBV5-1 and TRBJ2-7; no clear D. The CDR3 has 13 amino acids. CDR1 SGHRS and CDR2 YFSETQ come from the germline V gene. This CDR3 is CASSLGRDYEQYF. The CDR3 DNA follows: TGTGCCAGCAGCTTGGGAAGGGACTACGAGCAGTACTTC.

Details on this clonotype: Its ends do not fully match the called genes, so a read error is possible. The chain carries TRBV6-5 and TRBJ1-2; D is uncertain. CDR3 length equals 15 residues. Germline V gene sequence: CDR1 MNHEY, CDR2 SVGAGI. The CDR3 sequence: CASSSRLGLDHGYSF. Here the CDR3 DNA reads TGTGCCAGCAGTTCCCGACTGGGATTAGACCATGGCTACAGCTTC.

In its sample, this clonotype was seen many times. The chain recombines TRBV12-3 or TRBV12-4 with TRBJ2-7; D is perhaps TRBD1 (6 bases). There are 14 residues in the CDR3. Trimming removed 2 bases at V and 7 bases at J, with 15 bases between. The CDR3 is CASSLSRGSGEQYF. CDR3 nucleotides: TGTGCCAGCAGTTTATCCAGGGGTTCCGGGGAGCAGTACTTC.

At least ten counts were recorded for this clonotype. J is TRBJ2-5 and V is TRBV13; D gene unclear. Germline V lookup: CDR1 PRHDT, CDR2 FYEKMQ (reference sequence). The CDR3 is 14 residues long. The V and J ends lost 0 bases and 1 base respectively, with 6 bases between them. The CDR3 nucleotides are TGTGCCAGCAGCTTAGGGCTGCTCCAAGAGACCCAGTACTTC. Translated, it gives CASSLGLLQETQYF.

The V call is TRBV7-8, the J call TRBJ2-2; D gene unclear. Germline-derived CDR1 and CDR2 are SGHVS and FQNEAQ. Trimming removed 5 bases from V and 3 bases from J, with 10 bases in between. CDR3 length: 14 residues. Here the CDR3 reads CASSLRWDTGELFF. As DNA, the CDR3 is TGTGCCAGCAGCCTCCGGTGGGACACCGGGGAGCTGTTTTTT.

At least ten counts were recorded for this clonotype. CDR3 loop: CASSESGKGRARGETQYF. The CDR3 DNA reads as TGCGCCAGCAGTGAAAGCGGGAAGGGACGGGCCCGGGGGGAGACCCAGTACTTC. The rearrangement joins TRBV10-1 to TRBJ2-5; TRBD2 agrees at 7 bases. The CDR3 is 18 amino acids. The trim removed 3 bases at V and 5 bases at J, leaving 18 bases unmatched. Looked up from germline, CDR1 is WNHNN and CDR2 is SYGVQD (reference sequence).

The V gene is TRBV28, the J gene TRBJ1-1; D uncertain. The length of the CDR3 is 13 residues. V was cut by 3 bases and J by 6 bases, with 11 bases left in between. The germline V gene encodes CDR1 MDHEN and CDR2 SYDVKM. CDR3: CASSFGPGAEAFF. The CDR3 DNA follows: TGTGCCAGCAGTTTCGGCCCGGGAGCTGAAGCTTTCTTT.

This clonotype came up many times. The chain employs TRBV6-2 or TRBV6-3 and TRBJ2-5; no clear D gene. V shed 2 bases and J shed 4 bases, with 17 bases lying between them. This CDR3 contains 16 residues. Looked up from germline, CDR1 is MNHEY and CDR2 is SVGEGT. For the CDR3, the DNA is TGTGCCAGCAGTTACAGTATGTTGGGTCGGGCAGAGACCCAGTACTTC. This sequence encodes CASSYSMLGRAETQYF.

This clonotype was observed many times. The V call is TRBV11-2, the J call TRBJ1-3; possibly TRBD1 for D (5 bases). Trimming stripped 5 bases from V and 1 base from J, with 9 bases between. The length of the CDR3 is 14 residues. Germline CDR1 reads SGHAT; CDR2 reads FQNNGV. The CDR3 reads CASSGGASGNTIYF. CDR3 nucleotides: TGTGCCAGCAGCGGCGGGGCGTCTGGAAACACCATATATTTT.

This clonotype was found many times. V usage is TRBV28 and J usage is TRBJ2-7; 7 nucleotides align to TRBD1. Germline trimming cut 6 bases from V and 0 bases from J; bases unmatched to any gene: 11. The germline V gene has CDR1 MDHEN and CDR2 SYDVKM. The CDR3 contains 16 residues. DNA of the CDR3: TGTGCCAGCAGCCCCCTGGGACAGTTTGTCTCCTACGAGCAGTACTTC. This translates into CASSPLGQFVSYEQYF.

As to this clonotype: A single base separates this from a much larger clone, so it may be a read error. This rearrangement joins TRBV6-1 to TRBJ1-5; D gene uncertain. The CDR3 consists of 12 residues. CDR1 and CDR2 (germline): MNHNS, SASEGT. The CDR3 loop is CVSTGGTQPQHF. The CDR3 coding sequence is TGTGTCAGCACCGGAGGAACCCAGCCCCAGCATTTT.